This is a list of T cell receptor beta chains from one sample in a study of vaccination and CD4 T cells after COVID-19. The antigens for these receptors are not known. A single record per CDR3 protein comes from TCRdb applying MiXCR to the PCR reads. The profile covers roughly 8,100 distinct CDR3 sequences, with about half appearing a single time and approximately 15% taken by the ten largest. Sequencing was performed on CD4+ T cells from blood, cultured in vitro. The receptor source for this set is a human donor in good health. Each CDR3 is given with its conserved first and last residue. D genes are given only for firm matches. Not every row has a clone size; where given, it reads once, few, many or a size class.

d_gene	abundance	v_gene	j_gene	CDR3aa	CDR3nt
.	few	TRBV20-1	TRBJ2-3	CSASERGLSADTQYF	TGCAGTGCTAGCGAAAGGGGTCTTAGCGCAGATACGCAGTATTTT
.	.	TRBV2	TRBJ2-2	CASRGGSPLTGELFF	TGTGCCAGCAGGGGAGGCAGCCCACTGACCGGGGAGCTGTTTTTT
TRBD1	.	TRBV7-8	TRBJ1-1	CASSLAAGGTLNTEAFF	TGTGCCAGCAGCTTAGCGGCAGGGGGTACATTGAACACTGAAGCTTTCTTT
.	.	TRBV28	TRBJ1-6	CASSLSRGFGSYNSPLHF	TGTGCCAGCAGTTTATCTCGGGGCTTTGGGTCCTATAATTCACCCCTCCACTTT
.	.	TRBV28	TRBJ1-2	CASTAGPDGYTF	TGTGCCAGCACAGCAGGGCCCGACGGCTACACCTTC
.	.	TRBV19	TRBJ2-2	CATTGLANTGELFF	TGTGCCACTACAGGGCTCGCGAACACCGGGGAGCTGTTTTTT
TRBD1	few	TRBV20-1	TRBJ1-2	CSASPQGVYGYTF	TGCAGTGCTAGCCCACAGGGGGTCTATGGCTACACCTTC
.	.	TRBV7-2	TRBJ1-1	CASSLDRFEAFF	TGTGCCAGCAGCTTAGATAGGTTTGAAGCTTTCTTT
.	.	TRBV11-3	TRBJ2-2	CASSSRPPGELFF	TGTGCCAGCAGCTCACGACCCCCGGGGGAGCTGTTTTTT
.	few	TRBV4-2	TRBJ2-7	CASSQEGRLAYEQYF	TGTGCCAGCAGCCAAGAAGGAAGACTAGCCTACGAGCAGTACTTC
.	.	TRBV7-9	TRBJ1-1	CASSSPGKTEAFF	TGTGCCAGCAGCTCTCCAGGGAAAACTGAAGCTTTCTTT
.	.	TRBV7-9	TRBJ1-1	CASSLIPGANTEAFF	TGTGCCAGCAGCCTTATTCCAGGGGCTAACACTGAAGCTTTCTTT
.	few	TRBV19	TRBJ2-7	CASSPRGGHVQAEQYF	TGTGCCAGTAGCCCTCGGGGCGGGCACGTACAGGCCGAGCAGTACTTC
TRBD2	.	TRBV7-9	TRBJ2-7	CASSTTRGLAGGPYEQYF	TGTGCCAGCAGCACTACAAGGGGACTAGCGGGAGGGCCCTACGAGCAGTACTTC
.	.	TRBV28	TRBJ1-2	CASSGGGGLGYGYTF	TGTGCCAGCAGTGGGGGTGGGGGGCTAGGCTATGGCTACACCTTC
.	.	TRBV6-1	TRBJ1-2	CASRPLVDLTNYGYTF	TGTGCCAGCAGGCCCCTAGTAGATCTAACTAACTATGGCTACACCTTC
.	.	TRBV6-5	TRBJ1-1	CASSYSGEAFF	TGTGCCAGCAGTTACTCCGGTGAAGCTTTCTTT
.	.	TRBV7-9	TRBJ2-1	CASSLISGSSYNEQFF	TGTGCCAGCAGCTTAATAAGCGGCAGCTCCTACAATGAGCAGTTCTTC
.	.	TRBV7-8	TRBJ1-1	CASSLRGVVTEAFF	TGTGCCAGCAGCTTAAGAGGGGTTGTCACTGAAGCTTTCTTT
.	few	TRBV20-1	TRBJ1-1	CSARYGNTEAFF	TGCAGTGCTAGGTACGGGAACACTGAAGCTTTCTTT
.	few	TRBV2	TRBJ1-2	CASSGYYRVGNYGYTF	TGTGCCAGCAGTGGTTACTACAGGGTGGGTAACTATGGCTACACCTTC
TRBD1	few	TRBV7-2	TRBJ2-3	CASSPQGHPIGDTQYF	TGTGCCAGCAGCCCACAGGGGCACCCGATTGGGGATACGCAGTATTTT
TRBD2	.	TRBV12-3/TRBV12-4	TRBJ2-7	CASTRYPLGGTHSSYEQYF	TGTGCCAGCACCCGCTATCCCTTGGGGGGGACGCACAGTTCCTACGAGCAGTACTTC
TRBD1	.	TRBV6-1	TRBJ1-2	CASSEAETGAYGYTF	TGTGCCAGCAGTGAAGCGGAGACAGGGGCTTATGGCTACACCTTC
TRBD1	.	TRBV5-4	TRBJ2-3	CASSRPPTGQGANTQYF	TGTGCCAGCAGCCGACCACCAACCGGACAGGGGGCAAATACGCAGTATTTT
TRBD2	.	TRBV19	TRBJ2-5	CASSPEWIGGRRKQETQYF	TGTGCCAGTAGTCCGGAATGGATAGGCGGGAGACGAAAGCAAGAGACCCAGTACTTC
TRBD1	.	TRBV19	TRBJ1-1	CASSAIGQGTEAFF	TGTGCCAGTAGTGCAATAGGACAGGGCACTGAAGCTTTCTTT
TRBD1	few	TRBV27	TRBJ1-6	CASSHRMTGQGISPLHF	TGTGCCAGCAGTCATCGGATGACGGGACAGGGGATTTCACCCCTCCACTTT
.	.	TRBV10-2	TRBJ1-5	CASSPTELYSNQPQHF	TGCGCCAGCAGCCCGACGGAATTATATAGCAATCAGCCCCAGCATTTT
.	.	TRBV7-2	TRBJ2-1	CASSFPGVGGAGNEQFF	TGTGCCAGCAGCTTCCCGGGGGTGGGCGGGGCAGGCAATGAGCAGTTCTTC
.	few	TRBV20-1	TRBJ2-3	CSAICTGGWCVGTDTQYF	TGCAGTGCTATTTGTACAGGCGGCTGGTGCGTAGGGACAGATACGCAGTATTTT
.	few	TRBV6-5	TRBJ1-2	CASSYEARGRGYTF	TGTGCCAGCAGTTACGAGGCTCGGGGGCGCGGCTACACCTTC
TRBD2	.	TRBV29-1	TRBJ2-5	CSVEGGLAGRGTQYF	TGCAGCGTCGAAGGGGGACTAGCGGGGCGGGGGACCCAGTACTTC
.	.	TRBV29-1	TRBJ2-3	CSVSEYNSADTQYF	TGCAGCGTTTCAGAGTATAACTCCGCAGATACGCAGTATTTT
TRBD1	.	TRBV5-4	TRBJ1-1	CASSLGQGARITEAFF	TGTGCCAGCAGCTTGGGACAGGGGGCGCGGATTACTGAAGCTTTCTTT
.	few	TRBV29-1	TRBJ2-3	CSAKGRADTQYF	TGCAGCGCTAAGGGTCGGGCCGATACGCAGTATTTT
.	.	TRBV7-2	TRBJ1-2	CASSSSKSLQGGYGYTF	TGTGCCAGCAGCTCATCGAAAAGCCTTCAAGGGGGCTATGGCTACACCTTC
.	.	TRBV11-2	TRBJ2-7	CASSLEGPGEQYF	TGTGCCAGCAGCTTAGAGGGCCCGGGCGAGCAGTACTTC
TRBD1	.	TRBV28	TRBJ1-5	CASSPQGAGGLTQPQHF	TGTGCCAGCAGTCCCCAAGGGGCAGGGGGCCTTACTCAGCCCCAGCATTTT
.	.	TRBV19	TRBJ2-5	CASSIQGRETQYF	TGTGCCAGTAGTATACAGGGTCGGGAGACCCAGTACTTC
TRBD2	few	TRBV7-6	TRBJ2-5	CASGPTSGIETQYF	TGTGCCAGCGGTCCGACTAGCGGGATTGAGACCCAGTACTTC
.	.	TRBV19	TRBJ1-5	CASSIKTDQPQHF	TGTGCCAGTAGTATTAAGACCGATCAGCCCCAGCATTTT
TRBD2	.	TRBV11-2	TRBJ2-2	CASSSLTSGRMGELFF	TGTGCCAGCAGCTCGCTGACTAGCGGGAGGATGGGGGAGCTGTTTTTT
TRBD1	.	TRBV2	TRBJ1-5	CASEQGQGQPQHF	TGTGCCAGCGAACAGGGGCAGGGTCAGCCCCAGCATTTT
.	once	TRBV28	TRBJ1-3	CASSPRGVSGNTIYF	TGTGCCAGCAGTCCCAGGGGAGTCTCTGGAAACACCATATATTTT
.	.	TRBV4-1	TRBJ1-5	CASSQEGQASYQPQHF	TGCGCCAGCAGCCAAGAGGGGCAGGCTAGTTATCAGCCCCAGCATTTT
.	.	TRBV6-1	TRBJ2-7	CASSSYRDNLYEQYF	TGTGCCAGCAGCAGTTACCGGGACAATCTCTACGAGCAGTACTTC
TRBD1	few	TRBV6-5	TRBJ2-1	CASSYQGTGGNEQFF	TGTGCCAGCAGTTATCAAGGGACAGGGGGGAATGAGCAGTTCTTC
.	few	TRBV5-4	TRBJ1-2	CASSSGQWYGYTF	TGTGCCAGCAGCTCCGGACAGTGGTATGGCTACACCTTC
.	.	TRBV19	TRBJ1-5	CASSPGPERNQPQHF	TGTGCCAGTAGTCCGGGCCCTGAAAGGAATCAGCCCCAGCATTTT
TRBD2	.	TRBV20-1	TRBJ2-7	CSASRGLAGSYEQYF	TGCAGTGCTTCTAGAGGACTAGCGGGATCCTACGAGCAGTACTTC
.	.	TRBV5-1	TRBJ2-7	CASSSRVTYEQYF	TGCGCCAGCAGCTCCAGGGTAACCTACGAGCAGTACTTC
TRBD1	few	TRBV20-1	TRBJ2-5	CSARDLGGQGHQETQYF	TGCAGTGCTAGAGATCTCGGGGGACAGGGGCACCAAGAGACCCAGTACTTC
TRBD1	.	TRBV28	TRBJ2-4	CASWTGGSAKNIQYF	TGTGCCAGCTGGACAGGGGGCTCGGCCAAAAACATTCAGTACTTC
.	.	TRBV25-1	TRBJ1-5	CASSVGGLGVNQPQHF	TGTGCCAGCAGTGTCGGGGGATTGGGGGTCAATCAGCCCCAGCATTTT
.	.	TRBV20-1	TRBJ1-1	CSATDRRNTEAFF	TGCAGTGCCACCGACAGGAGGAACACTGAAGCTTTCTTT
TRBD2	.	TRBV20-1	TRBJ2-7	CSATLAGGDQQYF	TGCAGTGCTACACTAGCGGGAGGCGACCAGCAGTACTTC
TRBD1	.	TRBV12-3/TRBV12-4	TRBJ1-2	CASSTGTGGYGYTF	TGTGCCAGCAGCACCGGGACAGGGGGGTATGGCTACACCTTC
.	.	TRBV5-4	TRBJ2-7	CASSTNQGRRVSF	TGTGCCAGCAGCACTAACCAGGGGCGACGAGTGTCCTTC
TRBD1	few	TRBV6-5	TRBJ1-5	CASSYETGNNQPQHF	TGTGCCAGCAGTTACGAGACAGGGAACAATCAGCCCCAGCATTTT